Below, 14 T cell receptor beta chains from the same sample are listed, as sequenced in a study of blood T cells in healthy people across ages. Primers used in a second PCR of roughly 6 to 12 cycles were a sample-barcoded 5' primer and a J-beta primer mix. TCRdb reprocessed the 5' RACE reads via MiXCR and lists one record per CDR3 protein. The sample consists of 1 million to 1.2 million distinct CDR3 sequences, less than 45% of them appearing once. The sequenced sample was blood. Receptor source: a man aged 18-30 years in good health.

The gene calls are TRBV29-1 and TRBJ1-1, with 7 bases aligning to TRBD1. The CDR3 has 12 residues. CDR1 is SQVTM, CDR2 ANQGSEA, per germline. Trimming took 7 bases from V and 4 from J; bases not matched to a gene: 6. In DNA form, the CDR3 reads TGCAGCGCCAGGGGGTTGGTCACTGAAGCTTTCTTT. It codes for CSARGLVTEAFF. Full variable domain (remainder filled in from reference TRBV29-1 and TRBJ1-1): SAVISQKPSRDICQRGTSLTIQCQVDSQVTMMFWYRQQPGQSLTLIATANQGSEATYESGFVIDKFPISRPNLTFSTLTVSNMSPEDSSIYLCSARGLVTEAFFGQGTRLTVV.

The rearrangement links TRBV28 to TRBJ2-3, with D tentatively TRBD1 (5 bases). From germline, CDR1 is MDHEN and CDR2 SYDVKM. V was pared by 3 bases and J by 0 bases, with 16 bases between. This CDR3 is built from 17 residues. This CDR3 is CASSFRTGSSSTDTQYF. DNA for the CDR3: TGTGCCAGCAGTTTCCGTACAGGCTCTTCTAGCACAGATACGCAGTATTTT.

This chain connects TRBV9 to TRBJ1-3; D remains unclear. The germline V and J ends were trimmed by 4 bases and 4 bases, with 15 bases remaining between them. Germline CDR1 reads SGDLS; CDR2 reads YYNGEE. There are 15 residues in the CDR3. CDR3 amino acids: CASSSRVGSGNTIYF. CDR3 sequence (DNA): TGTGCCAGCAGCTCAAGGGTGGGCTCCGGAAACACCATATATTTT.

CDR3 loop: CASSFNRVSTDTQYF. CDR3 nucleotide sequence: TGTGCCAGCAGCTTCAACCGGGTGAGCACAGATACGCAGTATTTT. The V gene is TRBV13, the J gene TRBJ2-3; D is unresolved. Trimming removed 3 bases at V and 0 bases at J, with 10 bases between. Germline values: CDR1 PRHDT, CDR2 FYEKMQ (reference sequence). This CDR3 is 15 amino acids long.

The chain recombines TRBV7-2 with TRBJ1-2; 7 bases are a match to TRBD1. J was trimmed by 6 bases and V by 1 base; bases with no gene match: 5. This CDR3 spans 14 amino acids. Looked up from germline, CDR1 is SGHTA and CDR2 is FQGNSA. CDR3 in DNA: TGTGCCAGCAGCTTAGGGGGGGACAGTCATGGCTACACCTTC. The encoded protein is CASSLGGDSHGYTF.

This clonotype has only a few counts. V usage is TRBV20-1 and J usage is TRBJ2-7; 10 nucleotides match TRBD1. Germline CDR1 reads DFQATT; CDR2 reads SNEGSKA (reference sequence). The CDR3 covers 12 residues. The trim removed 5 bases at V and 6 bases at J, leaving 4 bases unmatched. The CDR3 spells CSAFDRGLEQYF. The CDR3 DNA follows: TGCAGTGCTTTTGACAGGGGGCTCGAGCAGTACTTC.

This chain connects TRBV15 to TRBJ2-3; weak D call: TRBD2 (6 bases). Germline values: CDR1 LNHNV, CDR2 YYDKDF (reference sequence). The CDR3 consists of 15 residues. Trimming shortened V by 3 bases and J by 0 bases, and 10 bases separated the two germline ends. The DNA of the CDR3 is TGTGCCACCAGCAGTGGGACTGCAAGCACAGATACGCAGTATTTT. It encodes CATSSGTASTDTQYF.

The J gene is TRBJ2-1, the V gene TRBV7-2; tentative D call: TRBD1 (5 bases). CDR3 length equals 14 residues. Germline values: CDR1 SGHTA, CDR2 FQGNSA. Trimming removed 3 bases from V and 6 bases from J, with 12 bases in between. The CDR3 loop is CASSLGRTGNEQFF. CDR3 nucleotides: TGTGCCAGCAGCTTGGGGCGAACGGGCAATGAGCAGTTCTTC.

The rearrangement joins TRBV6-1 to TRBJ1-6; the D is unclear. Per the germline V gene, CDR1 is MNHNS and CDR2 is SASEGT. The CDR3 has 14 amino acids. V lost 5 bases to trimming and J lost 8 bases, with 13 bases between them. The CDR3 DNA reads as TGTGCCAGCAGTTTCCGGGCTTCAGATTCACCCCTCCACTTT. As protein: CASSFRASDSPLHF.

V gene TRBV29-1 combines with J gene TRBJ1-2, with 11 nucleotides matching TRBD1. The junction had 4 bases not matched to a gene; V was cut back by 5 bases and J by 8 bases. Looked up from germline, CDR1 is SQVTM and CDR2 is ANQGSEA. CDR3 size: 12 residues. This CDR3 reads CSVSGTGGGYTF. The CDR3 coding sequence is TGCAGCGTTTCCGGGACAGGGGGAGGCTACACCTTC.

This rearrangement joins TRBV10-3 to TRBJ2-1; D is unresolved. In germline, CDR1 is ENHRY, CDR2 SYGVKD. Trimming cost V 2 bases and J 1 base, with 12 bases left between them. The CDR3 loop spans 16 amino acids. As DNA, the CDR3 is TGTGCCATCAGTGAGGAAGGGCTGGTTTCCTACAATGAGCAGTTCTTC. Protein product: CAISEEGLVSYNEQFF.

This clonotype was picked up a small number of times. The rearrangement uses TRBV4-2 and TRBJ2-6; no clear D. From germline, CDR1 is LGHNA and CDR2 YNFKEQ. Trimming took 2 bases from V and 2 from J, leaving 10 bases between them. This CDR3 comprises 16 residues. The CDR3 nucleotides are TGTGCCAGCAGCCAAATGACATTGACTGGGGCCAACGTCCTGACTTTC. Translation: CASSQMTLTGANVLTF.

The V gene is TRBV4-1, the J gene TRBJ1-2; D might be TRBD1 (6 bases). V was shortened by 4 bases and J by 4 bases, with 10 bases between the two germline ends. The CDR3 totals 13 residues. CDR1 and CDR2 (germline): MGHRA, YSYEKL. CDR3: CASSRRGIYGYTF. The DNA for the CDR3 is TGCGCCAGCAGCCGCAGGGGCATCTATGGCTACACCTTC.

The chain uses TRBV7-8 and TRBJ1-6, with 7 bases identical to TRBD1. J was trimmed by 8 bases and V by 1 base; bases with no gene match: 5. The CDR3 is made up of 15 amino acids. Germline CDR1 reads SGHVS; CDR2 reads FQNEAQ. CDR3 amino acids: CASSLEGRGDSPLHF. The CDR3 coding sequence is TGTGCCAGCAGCTTAGAAGGCAGGGGGGATTCACCCCTCCACTTT.